This T cell receptor beta chain was retrieved from a study of blood T cell repertoires in COVID-19. Method: immunoSEQ multiplex PCR; TCRdb's copy keeps in-frame clones and lacks some. The sample consists of 120,000 or so clones, about 80% of them appearing once. Specimen: peripheral blood. This clonotype was obtained from a woman in her forties or fifties with acute or convalescent COVID-19.

CDR3 DNA: TGTGCCAGCAAACGGGAAGAGACCCAGTACTTC. It codes for CASKREETQYF. The chain uses TRBV25-1 and TRBJ2-5; D is undetermined. Germline loops: CDR1 MGHDK, CDR2 SYGVNS. V lost 7 bases and J lost 3, with 6 bases in between. This CDR3 has 11 residues.